The rows below give T cell receptor beta chains drawn from one sample of a study of blood T cells in healthy people across ages. TCRdb re-called the 5' RACE reads through MiXCR, storing one row per CDR3 protein. The sample shows 580,000 or so distinct CDR3 sequences, roughly 48% of them seen only once. The sample was blood. These receptor sequences come from a man older than 75 in good health. Both conserved end residues are part of each CDR3. The D gene is left open where the match is weak. Some rows mark clone size as missing; the rest say once, few, many or name a class of expanded clone.

abundance,j_gene,v_gene,d_gene,CDR3aa,CDR3nt
.,TRBJ1-1,TRBV20-1,.,CSASVQLNTEAFF,TGCAGTGCTAGTGTTCAACTGAACACTGAAGCTTTCTTT
.,TRBJ1-4,TRBV3-1,TRBD1,CASSPGGSNEKLFF,TGTGCCAGCAGCCCAGGGGGTTCTAATGAAAAACTGTTTTTT
few,TRBJ2-1,TRBV7-2,TRBD2,CASSLTSGGQNEQFF,TGTGCCAGCAGCCTGACTAGCGGGGGCCAGAATGAGCAGTTCTTC
.,TRBJ2-7,TRBV14,.,CASSSILGSQYF,TGTGCCAGCAGCTCCATTTTGGGGTCCCAGTACTTC
.,TRBJ2-1,TRBV20-1,.,CSASGTPEQFF,TGCAGTGCTTCCGGGACTCCGGAGCAGTTCTTC
.,TRBJ1-2,TRBV9,.,CASSEFTGSYGYTF,TGTGCCAGCAGCGAATTCACAGGGAGCTATGGCTACACCTTC
.,TRBJ2-7,TRBV6-6,.,CASSAQGRTDEQYF,TGTGCCAGCAGTGCACAGGGGAGGACTGACGAGCAGTACTTC
.,TRBJ2-7,TRBV7-9,TRBD2,CASSLAPTSGASYEQYF,TGTGCCAGCAGCTTAGCCCCAACTAGCGGGGCGTCCTACGAGCAGTACTTC
.,TRBJ1-2,TRBV29-1,.,CSVSGHPYGYTF,TGCAGCGTGTCGGGACACCCATATGGCTACACCTTC
.,TRBJ1-4,TRBV20-1,.,CSARGTAASNEKLFF,TGCAGTGCTAGGGGTACAGCGGCCTCTAATGAAAAACTGTTTTTT
few,TRBJ2-3,TRBV25-1,TRBD2,CASRWSAGRVDTQYF,TGTGCCAGCCGCTGGTCAGCGGGGAGGGTAGATACGCAGTATTTT
once,TRBJ2-1,TRBV3-1,TRBD2,CASSQVFLAGGLGSYNEQSF,TGTGCCAGCAGCCAAGTGTTCCTAGCGGGGGGCCTGGGCTCCTACAATGAGCAGTCCTTC
many,TRBJ2-7,TRBV6-6,TRBD1,CASSNWDRYEQYF,TGTGCCAGCAGTAACTGGGACAGATACGAGCAGTACTTC
once,TRBJ2-3,TRBV20-1,.,CSAKDSVTDTQYF,TGCAGTGCAAAAGACAGTGTAACAGATACGCAGTATTTT
many,TRBJ2-7,TRBV20-1,.,CSASPPTPQRADYEQYF,TGCAGTGCATCACCCCCTACACCACAGCGCGCGGATTACGAGCAGTACTTC
.,TRBJ2-1,TRBV14,.,CASSNSYTALNEQFF,TGTGCCAGCAGCAACTCGTATACGGCCCTCAATGAGCAGTTCTTC
.,TRBJ1-2,TRBV11-2,TRBD1,CASRRTGAHYGYTF,TGTGCCAGCAGAAGAACAGGGGCTCACTATGGCTACACCTTC
.,TRBJ2-7,TRBV5-1,TRBD2,CASSLVWGLAAYEQYF,TGCGCCAGCAGCTTGGTCTGGGGACTAGCGGCTTACGAGCAGTACTTC
.,TRBJ2-7,TRBV4-2,TRBD2,CASSQVGGSTYAQYF,TGTGCCAGCAGCCAAGTGGGCGGGAGTACCTACGCGCAGTACTTC
.,TRBJ2-3,TRBV20-1,.,CSAHSAHTQYF,TGCAGTGCGCATAGCGCTCATACGCAGTATTTT
once,TRBJ2-3,TRBV7-2,.,CASSLQGPGTDTQYF,TGTGCCAGCAGCTTACAGGGCCCTGGCACAGATACGCAGTATTTT
many,TRBJ2-1,TRBV7-9,.,CASNPLRGRTYNEQFF,TGTGCCAGCAACCCCCTTCGGGGGAGGACCTACAATGAGCAGTTCTTC
.,TRBJ1-6,TRBV7-2,.,CASSSQGLVSPLHF,TGTGCCAGCAGCTCCCAGGGGTTGGTTTCACCCCTCCACTTT
once,TRBJ1-2,TRBV4-1,.,CASSQVDRTNYGYTF,TGCGCCAGCAGCCAAGTGGACAGAACTAACTATGGCTACACCTTC
.,TRBJ2-3,TRBV6-2/TRBV6-3,.,CASSQGQPGDTQYF,TGTGCCAGCAGCCAAGGACAGCCCGGGGATACGCAGTATTTT
.,TRBJ2-3,TRBV2,.,CASSESPQITDTQYF,TGTGCCAGCAGTGAGTCCCCACAGATCACAGATACGCAGTATTTT
many,TRBJ2-2,TRBV6-5,.,CASSYRTGKNTGELFF,TGTGCCAGCAGTTACCGCACCGGGAAGAACACCGGGGAGCTGTTTTTT
.,TRBJ2-4,TRBV29-1,TRBD2,CSAETSGRSNIQYF,TGCAGCGCCGAGACTAGCGGGCGATCAAACATTCAGTACTTC
few,TRBJ2-7,TRBV20-1,TRBD2,CSAHGLADYEQYF,TGCAGTGCTCATGGACTAGCGGACTACGAGCAGTACTTC
.,TRBJ2-1,TRBV28,TRBD1,CASSLTGQGTNEQFF,TGTGCCAGCAGTTTAACGGGACAGGGGACGAATGAGCAGTTCTTC
.,TRBJ2-7,TRBV20-1,.,CSAGETHYEQYF,TGCAGTGCTGGGGAGACACATTACGAGCAGTACTTC
.,TRBJ2-1,TRBV4-1,TRBD2,CASSQEERGGNNEQFF,TGCGCCAGCAGCCAAGAAGAGCGGGGGGGTAACAATGAGCAGTTCTTC
.,TRBJ2-3,TRBV7-2,TRBD2,CASSFGTSRRTDTQYF,TGTGCCAGCAGCTTCGGGACTAGCCGCCGCACAGATACGCAGTATTTT
.,TRBJ2-5,TRBV7-3,TRBD2,CASSPAGGRETQYF,TGTGCCAGCAGCCCAGCGGGGGGAAGAGAGACCCAGTACTTC
many,TRBJ2-5,TRBV7-9,.,CASSLTRQETQYF,TGTGCCAGCAGCTTGACTAGACAAGAGACCCAGTACTTC
.,TRBJ2-7,TRBV9,TRBD1,CASSGEGTGSSYEQYF,TGTGCCAGCAGCGGGGAAGGGACAGGGAGCTCCTACGAGCAGTACTTC
.,TRBJ2-7,TRBV11-2,.,CASSLTEGGSYEQYF,TGTGCCAGCAGCCTAACCGAGGGTGGGTCCTACGAGCAGTACTTC
.,TRBJ2-1,TRBV20-1,.,CSARRVNEQFF,TGCAGTGCTAGGCGTGTTAATGAGCAGTTCTTC
.,TRBJ2-7,TRBV29-1,.,CSAAWGPYEQYF,TGCAGCGCGGCATGGGGTCCCTACGAGCAGTACTTC
.,TRBJ1-1,TRBV7-6,.,CASSPRSSTEAFF,TGTGCCAGCAGCCCAAGATCTAGTACTGAAGCTTTCTTT
.,TRBJ2-1,TRBV7-2,.,CASSLAQRGTSSYNEQFF,TGTGCCAGCAGCTTAGCGCAACGGGGCACGAGCTCCTACAATGAGCAGTTCTTC
.,TRBJ1-3,TRBV6-6,.,CASNFPDSGNTIYF,TGTGCCAGCAACTTCCCCGATAGTGGAAACACCATATATTTT
.,TRBJ2-4,TRBV20-1,.,CSARAPGAKNIQYF,TGCAGTGCTAGGGCTCCGGGAGCCAAAAACATTCAGTACTTC
many,TRBJ2-7,TRBV6-6,.,CASSDSSYYEQYF,TGTGCCAGCAGTGACTCTTCTTACTACGAGCAGTACTTC
few,TRBJ2-7,TRBV7-2,.,CASSLSYNEQYF,TGTGCCAGCAGCTTATCTTACAATGAGCAGTACTTC
.,TRBJ1-5,TRBV6-2/TRBV6-3,.,CASGSGEDLRGQPQHF,TGTGCCAGCGGTAGTGGGGAAGATCTTAGAGGGCAGCCCCAGCATTTT
.,TRBJ2-7,TRBV7-2,TRBD2,CASSLDNGGAYEQYF,TGTGCCAGCAGCTTAGATAACGGGGGGGCCTACGAGCAGTACTTC
.,TRBJ2-3,TRBV11-2,.,CASSPRGLTDTQYF,TGTGCCAGCAGCCCACGTGGACTCACAGATACGCAGTATTTT
once,TRBJ1-4,TRBV5-5,.,CASSRGEGTLGEKLFF,TGTGCCAGCAGCAGGGGAGAGGGGACCTTGGGAGAAAAACTGTTTTTT
.,TRBJ2-7,TRBV7-9,TRBD1,CASTTSGGTYEQYF,TGTGCCAGCACCACCTCAGGGGGAACCTACGAGCAGTACTTC
many,TRBJ2-3,TRBV4-3,TRBD2,CASSQDPIGGGITDTQYF,TGCGCCAGCAGCCAAGACCCCATCGGCGGGGGGATCACAGATACGCAGTATTTT
few,TRBJ2-1,TRBV6-2/TRBV6-3,TRBD2,CASSYRLADYNEQFF,TGTGCCAGCAGTTATCGGCTAGCGGACTACAATGAGCAGTTCTTC
.,TRBJ2-7,TRBV5-1,TRBD2,CASSLGFSGSFDEQYF,TGCGCCAGCAGCTTGGGATTTAGCGGGAGCTTTGACGAGCAGTACTTC
many,TRBJ2-1,TRBV6-5,.,CASSYGTTREQFF,TGTGCCAGCAGTTACGGCACCACACGCGAGCAGTTCTTC
.,TRBJ1-2,TRBV7-2,TRBD1,CASSFTGVGGYTF,TGTGCCAGCAGCTTCACAGGGGTAGGGGGCTACACCTTC
.,TRBJ2-1,TRBV9,.,CASSVGGLGNEQFF,TGTGCCAGCAGCGTAGGGGGGCTTGGTAATGAGCAGTTCTTC
many,TRBJ2-7,TRBV6-5,TRBD1,CASSYSKSTGGLEQYF,TGTGCCAGCAGTTACTCAAAATCAACAGGGGGCCTCGAGCAGTACTTC
few,TRBJ2-1,TRBV5-6,.,CASSSQPANNEQFF,TGTGCCAGCAGCTCTCAACCAGCTAACAATGAGCAGTTCTTC
once,TRBJ2-3,TRBV12-3/TRBV12-4,TRBD2,CASRAGLAGGHTQYF,TGTGCCAGCAGAGCAGGACTAGCGGGGGGGCATACGCAGTATTTT
.,TRBJ2-3,TRBV20-1,.,CSALGYGRDTQYF,TGCAGTGCACTCGGTTACGGGAGAGATACGCAGTATTTT